These 5 T cell receptor beta chains originate from one sample sequenced in a study of tumor-infiltrating lymphocytes in primary liver carcinoma. Constant-region priming of about 0.5 ug total RNA yielded TCR beta cDNA. What produced the TCR beta libraries was three nested multiplex PCR rounds using slightly modified ARM-PCR. Two initial PCR rounds of about 10 cycles each paired TRBV1-TRBV30 forward primers with a C-beta reverse primer. From the multiplex PCR reads, TCRdb called clonotypes with MiXCR, one entry per CDR3 protein. The sample yields 100,000 to 150,000 distinct CDR3 sequences, 64% seen once. Co-extraction of RNA and DNA was performed on about 19-31 mg of unsorted bulk tissue. Sequencing used liver tumor tissue from sampling region 3. Noted subset: tumor region T3, left-lateral pole. The receptor set was obtained from a woman aged 55-69 years with primary liver carcinoma and hepatitis B virus infection.

This clonotype was counted ten times or more. The gene calls are TRBV6-5 and TRBJ2-1, with D perhaps TRBD1 or TRBD2 (5 bases each). V gave up 7 bases and J gave up 10 bases, with 23 bases separating them. Germline CDR1 and CDR2: MNHEY and SVGAGI. CDR3 length: 15 residues. This chain's CDR3 is CASTARGRGVGEQFF. CDR3 bases: TGTGCCAGCACCGCCCGGGGACGGGGAGTTGGGGAGCAGTTCTTC.

The chain links TRBV6-1 to TRBJ1-1; D remains ambiguous. Looked up from germline, CDR1 is MNHNS and CDR2 is SASEGT. The CDR3 spans 13 residues. Trimming took 5 bases from V and 14 from J, leaving 21 bases between them. The CDR3 here is CASSSYRDTETFF. CDR3 nucleotide sequence: TGTGCCAGCAGTTCTTACAGAGACACTGAAACCTTCTTT.

The rearrangement joins TRBV5-4 to TRBJ1-1; D not certain. V shed 0 bases and J shed 1 base, with 7 bases lying between them. CDR3 size: 14 residues. Looked up from germline, CDR1 is SGHNT and CDR2 is YYREEE (reference sequence). The CDR3 protein is CASSLEQRNTEAFF. The DNA of the CDR3 is TGTGCCAGCAGCTTGGAGCAGAGGAACACTGAAGCTTTCTTT.

For this clonotype: A read error may explain this, as a much larger clone is one base away. V gene TRBV6-5 combines with J gene TRBJ1-6; 7 nucleotides line up with TRBD1. Trimming at V came to 2 bases and at J to 6 bases, leaving 16 bases not matched to a gene. Germline CDR1 and CDR2: MNHEY and SVGAGI. This CDR3 is built from 19 residues. This chain's CDR3 is CASSYILTPEGASNSPLHF. The DNA of the CDR3 is TGTGCCAGCAGTTACATCCTTACTCCCGAGGGGGCGTCTAATTCACCCCTCCACTTT.

This rearrangement joins TRBV5-1 to TRBJ2-1; D perhaps matches TRBD2 (6 bases). Germline CDR1 and CDR2: SGHRS and YFSETQ. Trimming took 0 bases from V and 3 from J, leaving 13 bases between them. This CDR3 region has 16 residues. The CDR3 DNA is TGCGCCAGCAGCTTGGAAGGCAGGAGGGTCTACAATGAGCAGTTCTTC. As protein: CASSLEGRRVYNEQFF.